A single sample gave rise to the 8 T cell receptor beta chains below, sequenced in a study of blood T cell repertoires in COVID-19. Sequenced by immunoSEQ multiplex PCR; TCRdb stores in-frame clones only, minus some. The table lists about 220,000 clones, 84% of them singletons, with around 5.5% in the top ten. The sequencing input was peripheral blood. The receptors come from an older woman who had recovered from COVID-19.

This chain links TRBV10-3 with TRBJ2-3; 7 bases fit TRBD2. Trimming took 6 bases from V and 2 from J; bases not matched to a gene: 8. Germline V CDR1 and CDR2: ENHRY, SYGVKD. This CDR3 is 15 amino acids long. CDR3 in DNA: TGTGCCATCAGACCCAGCGGGGACGACACAGATACGCAGTATTTT. As protein: CAIRPSGDDTDTQYF.

The genes are TRBV9 and TRBJ2-5; TRBD1 might be the D (6 bases). Trimming left V 4 bases short and J 5 bases short, with 21 bases between. The CDR3 consists of 16 residues. Looked up from germline, CDR1 is SGDLS and CDR2 is YYNGEE. CDR3 nucleotides: TGTGCCAGCAGCTTACGACAGGTGGGGCCGGCGGAGACCCAGTACTTC. Translation: CASSLRQVGPAETQYF.

This clone was detected many times. V is TRBV20-1 and J is TRBJ1-1, with a possible D match to TRBD1 (5 bases). V lost 6 bases and J 8 bases, leaving 13 bases between the germline ends. CDR3 length: 11 residues. The germline V gene encodes CDR1 DFQATT and CDR2 SNEGSKA (reference sequence). The CDR3 sequence is CSASRGGEAFF. The CDR3 DNA is TGCAGTGCATCCCGGGGGGGGGAAGCTTTCTTT.

V and J are TRBV9 and TRBJ1-3; D is undetermined. The CDR3 has 14 residues. Between the trimmed V and J ends, which lost 0 bases and 4 bases, there was a span of 8 bases. Germline CDR1 is SGDLS and CDR2 is YYNGEE. As DNA, the CDR3 is TGTGCCAGCAGCGTAGCCCCCTTGGGAAACACCATATATTTT. This codes for CASSVAPLGNTIYF.

Notes on this clone: Additional DNA sequences in this sample encode the identical CDR3. The chain couples TRBV11-3 to TRBJ2-3; no reliable D call. Germline V gives CDR1 SGHNT, CDR2 YENEEA. This CDR3 contains 12 residues. Trimming removed 4 bases from V and 6 bases from J, with 8 bases in between. The CDR3 sequence: CASSSTRDTQYF. The DNA for the CDR3 is TGTGCCAGCAGCTCGACTCGGGATACGCAGTATTTT.

The chain couples TRBV5-4 to TRBJ1-6; maybe TRBD1 (6 bases). The CDR3 covers 14 residues. Deletions cut 4 bases from V and 8 bases from J, with 13 bases between. In germline, CDR1 is SGHNT, CDR2 YYREEE (reference sequence). Here the CDR3 DNA reads TGTGCCAGCAGCCCGACAAAGGGGGATTCACCCCTCCACTTT. It is translated as CASSPTKGDSPLHF.

This chain links TRBV7-8 with TRBJ2-7; TRBD2 is a possible D gene (6 bases). Trimming took 8 bases from V and 1 from J, leaving 15 bases between them. The V gene's germline CDR1 is SGHVS and CDR2 FQNEAQ. There are 14 residues in the CDR3. CDR3 sequence: CASATRGGSYEQYF. The CDR3 bases are TGTGCCAGCGCCACCCGGGGAGGATCCTACGAGCAGTACTTC.

The chain has TRBV4-1 and TRBJ2-5; 10 bases are shared with TRBD1. Germline CDR1 is MGHRA and CDR2 is YSYEKL. The CDR3 is 15 residues long. V trimming: 4 bases; J trimming: 7 bases; junction bases outside the gene matches: 9. The CDR3 DNA follows: TGCGCCAGCAGCCTCGCGGGACAGGGGATTACGACCCAGTACTTC. This sequence encodes CASSLAGQGITTQYF.